Described below is a single T cell receptor beta chain sequence and its context. It lacks a known antigen. No base-level quality is on record; no much larger clone is a single base apart. Each collaborating institution followed its own protocols to collect whole blood in K2EDTA tubes. Collaborator samples were shipped for TCRbeta analysis as frozen whole blood, isolated PBMCs, or DNA extracted from either sample type. Trimming takes 0 bases from V and 5 bases from J, and the germline ends sit 17 bases apart. Including cysteine and phenylalanine, the CDR3 has 16 amino acids. Of all the DNA, just the CDR3 is kept, 48 bases in frame from base 1. The germline V gene yields MGHRA for CDR1 and YSYEKL for CDR2. TCRbeta CDR3 regions were amplified from genomic DNA by means of the immunoSEQ Assay, a bias-controlled multiplex PCR. The study's own analysis went as follows. The number of nucleated cells in each sample was estimated by amplification of reference gene primers within the assay. To quantify the absolute abundance of each unique TCRbeta CDR3 rearrangement, sequence reads were collapsed and filtered. Productive Simpson clonality was computed per sample as the square root of Simpson's diversity index over productive rearrangements. TCRdb obtained this table from immuneACCESS and retained in-frame rearrangements with V and J assigned. These tables miss some clones; where compared with another copy, unresolved V genes account for less than half of the shortfall, and the remainder is unexplained. V and J calls plus clone size are reproduced from that table; the DNA served to infer D and trimming. The sample includes roughly 91,000 clones, with roughly 86% observed a single time. 0.95% to 1.5% of the sample belongs to the ten largest clones.

This record belongs to a study of blood T cell repertoires in COVID-19 (dated by TCRdb to 2018 to 2020). Looking at the study overall: Samples covering the acute and convalescent phases of COVID-19 were provided by collaborators in the United States, Italy and Spain. Where HLA class I and class II types were available, the types were taken from metadata supplied by the sample provider, not from assay-based typing. Deeply sampled blood TCRbeta repertoires from subjects exposed to, actively infected with, or recovered from COVID-19 were included in the dataset. The samples were drawn from the first 160 participants of the ongoing ImmuneRACE study and from 1,200 or so subjects provided by 6 global collaborators. Nearly every sample came with metadata listing a de-identified subject ID, COVID-19 status, age in years and sex. The repertoires were released in a freely available public database intended as a resource for research on the immune response to SARS-CoV-2. The prospective study material was composed of cDNA or gDNA derived from T cells, B-cell-depleted T cells, or PBMCs.

The investigation overall reported the following: How much clinical and demographic metadata was included differed by source and by participant, and the metadata was provided uncurated.

The chain uses TRBV4-1 and TRBJ2-7; the best D guess is TRBD1, with 5 bases matching. The sequence was collected from a woman aged 80 or older with acute or convalescent COVID-19. Sequencing was done on a sample of peripheral blood. The CDR3 sequence is CASSQEWGRFGDEQYF. The nucleotides read TGCGCCAGCAGCCAAGAGTGGGGCAGGTTCGGCGACGAGCAGTACTTC.